This T cell receptor (beta chain) was identified during a study of blood T cell repertoires in COVID-19. As for the study in general: Samples came from the United States, Italy and Spain, spanning acute and convalescent COVID-19. Sources were T cells, B-cell-depleted T cells, or PBMCs; the material itself was cDNA or gDNA.

Per the original methods: From reference gene primer amplification, estimates of nucleated cell counts were derived. Method: immunoSEQ multiplex PCR; TCRdb's copy keeps in-frame clones and lacks some. V, J and clone size are those of that table, while D and trimming were read from the DNA. The sample comprises tens of thousands of clones, 60% to 80% of which are singletons, and about 2.2% rests with the top ten. The length of the CDR3 is 14 residues. Per germline, CDR1 SEHNR and CDR2 FQNEAQ (reference sequence). V lost 5 bases and J 4 bases, leaving 12 bases between the germline ends. Recruited during active infection, patients (from Seattle) were subsequently followed longitudinally.

Source material: peripheral blood. This chain joins TRBV7-9 and TRBJ2-1; possible D gene TRBD2, 6 bases. The TCR sequence derives from a man between 65 and 85 years old with COVID-19, enrolled during active disease. The CDR3 spells CASSPVAAYNEQFF. CDR3 in DNA: TGTGCCAGCAGCCCCGTAGCGGCGTACAATGAGCAGTTCTTC.